This T cell receptor (beta chain) was recovered during a study of T-cell memory formation after mild COVID-19. General study results and limits: Clones contracting over day 15 to 85 were CD4/CD8 balanced, with later expanders leaning CD4+. Second-wave clones with a day 37 peak had unconfirmed SARS-CoV-2 specificity. The CD4+ clones that contracted clustered mainly within CM and EM, and the CD8+ clones concentrated in EMRA. Within pre-infection memory, some responding clones were found, suggesting cross-reactive memory joined.

In TCRdb, the 5' RACE reads were re-called with MiXCR into one record per CDR3 protein. In the table there are hundreds of thousands of distinct CDR3 sequences, about 20% of which are singletons. The germline CDR1 and CDR2 sequences are SGHRS and YFSETQ. J was trimmed by 6 bases and V by 1 base; bases with no gene match: 5. The CDR3 loop spans 16 amino acids. This clonotype was detected only once. Its specificity is unknown. The receptor was isolated from an adult woman who had mild COVID-19 (a few samples of this study predate the infection). Cell type and time point are not known. The sequencing sample was made of PBMCs or a T cell subset sorted from them (not recorded which). The V call is TRBV5-1, the J call TRBJ2-1; TRBD2 aligns across 12 bases. CDR3 nucleotide sequence: TGCGCCAGCAGCTTGACTAGCGGGGGGAATATCAATGAGCAGTTCTTC. This encodes CASSLTSGGNINEQFF.